This TCR beta chain was observed in a study of T cell responses to AZD1222 COVID-19 vaccine. The data were produced by immunoSEQ multiplex PCR, yet TCRdb's version contains in-frame clones alone and is incomplete. This table holds roughly 130,000 clones, 88% found once. Germline V gene sequence: CDR1 MNHEY, CDR2 SMNVEV (reference sequence). V lost 6 bases to trimming and J lost 0 bases, with 9 bases between them. The CDR3 consists of 14 residues. The sequence was obtained from an adult in good health. The chain has TRBV27 and TRBJ1-3, with D unclear. The sequencing here drew on peripheral blood, taken on day 0 of MenACWY control vaccination. Here the CDR3 reads CASRPQGSGNTIYF. The CDR3 DNA follows: TGTGCCAGCAGGCCTCAAGGCTCTGGAAACACCATATATTTT.